This is a list of T cell receptor beta chains from one sample in a study of identical twins. TCRdb recomputed calls from the 5' RACE reads with MiXCR, one row per CDR3 protein. The sample records 550,000 to 700,000 distinct CDR3 sequences, approximately 22% being singletons. The sample was also linked to a second study, of T cells expressing NK-cell markers.

Sequenced material: PBMCs. The receptors shown here come from a woman younger than 35 in good health. CDR3s include the opening cysteine and the closing phenylalanine or tryptophan. Fields, in order: CDR3 protein, D gene, V gene, J gene. The D gene is left open where the match is weak.

CDR3 protein: CASSLAPRSTSGRPYEQYF
D gene: TRBD2
V gene: TRBV7-2
J gene: TRBJ2-7

CDR3 protein: CASSPGWVSNQPQHF
D gene: .
V gene: TRBV12-3/TRBV12-4
J gene: TRBJ1-5

CDR3 protein: CASTIIGDRLDYTF
D gene: .
V gene: TRBV6-1
J gene: TRBJ1-2

CDR3 protein: CASSFGGATYEQYF
D gene: .
V gene: TRBV7-9
J gene: TRBJ2-7

CDR3 protein: CASSRGAPSYNEQFF
D gene: .
V gene: TRBV12-3/TRBV12-4
J gene: TRBJ2-1

CDR3 protein: CATSDSFGEQYF
D gene: .
V gene: TRBV24-1
J gene: TRBJ2-7

CDR3 protein: CASSAGQFSNQPQHF
D gene: TRBD1
V gene: TRBV7-2
J gene: TRBJ1-5

CDR3 protein: CASTKVIAGRAYEQYF
D gene: TRBD2
V gene: TRBV7-2
J gene: TRBJ2-7

CDR3 protein: CASSQTGSTLLAKNIQYF
D gene: .
V gene: TRBV12-3/TRBV12-4
J gene: TRBJ2-4

CDR3 protein: CASSLYRDEEPLHF
D gene: .
V gene: TRBV12-3/TRBV12-4
J gene: TRBJ1-6

CDR3 protein: CASSYGTSGGQETQYF
D gene: TRBD2
V gene: TRBV6-5
J gene: TRBJ2-5

CDR3 protein: CASSQIRQDEQFF
D gene: .
V gene: TRBV14
J gene: TRBJ2-1

CDR3 protein: CASSQDVLAVYEQYF
D gene: .
V gene: TRBV4-1
J gene: TRBJ2-7

CDR3 protein: CAISESTSGNTGELFF
D gene: TRBD2
V gene: TRBV10-3
J gene: TRBJ2-2

CDR3 protein: CASSPGRTPTTDTQYF
D gene: .
V gene: TRBV7-9
J gene: TRBJ2-3

CDR3 protein: CSAIARLADSTDTQYF
D gene: .
V gene: TRBV20-1
J gene: TRBJ2-3

CDR3 protein: CASIGTSIYNEQFF
D gene: TRBD2
V gene: TRBV12-5
J gene: TRBJ2-1